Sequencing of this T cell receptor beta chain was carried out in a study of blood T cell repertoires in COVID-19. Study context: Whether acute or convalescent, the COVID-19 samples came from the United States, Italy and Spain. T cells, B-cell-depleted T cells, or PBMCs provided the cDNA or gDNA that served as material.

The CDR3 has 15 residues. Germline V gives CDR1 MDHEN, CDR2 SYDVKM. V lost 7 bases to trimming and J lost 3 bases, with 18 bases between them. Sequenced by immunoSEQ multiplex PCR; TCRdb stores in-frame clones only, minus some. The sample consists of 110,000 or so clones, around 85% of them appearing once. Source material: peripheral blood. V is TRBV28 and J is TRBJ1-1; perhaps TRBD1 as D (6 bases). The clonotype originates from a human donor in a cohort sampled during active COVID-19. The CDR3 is CASISQGRVDTEAFF. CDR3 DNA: TGTGCCAGCATTAGCCAGGGGAGGGTGGACACTGAAGCTTTCTTT.